The 31 T cell receptor beta chains listed next were all sequenced from one sample in a study of T cell repertoires in cytomegalovirus infection. TCRdb reanalysed the reads using MiXCR and keeps one entry per CDR3 protein. The sample shows roughly 190,000 distinct CDR3 sequences, nearly 9.5% of them seen only once. The sequencing input was PBMCs. These receptors were collected from a human donor in good health (CMV status not recorded). Some clones in this sample may be carry-over from other donors' samples.

The gene calls are TRBV9 and TRBJ1-5; D is perhaps TRBD1 (6 bases). The V end was cut by 0 bases, the J end by 7 bases, with 11 bases between. Germline loops: CDR1 SGDLS, CDR2 YYNGEE. The CDR3 contains 14 residues. Written as DNA, the CDR3 is TGTGCCAGCAGCGTAGCGGGGGCCAGGCAGCCCCAGCATTTT. Translation gives CASSVAGARQPQHF.

This clonotype has only a few counts. The chain links TRBV30 to TRBJ1-1; no clear D. The CDR3 runs 14 residues. Trimming took 3 bases from V and 0 from J, leaving 11 bases between them. Germline CDR1 is GTSNPN and CDR2 is SVGIG (reference sequence). The chain's CDR3 is CAWSSWGVNTEAFF. CDR3 coding DNA: TGTGCCTGGAGCTCGTGGGGAGTGAACACTGAAGCTTTCTTT.

This clonotype was counted ten times or more. The J gene is TRBJ2-4, the V gene TRBV19, with 8 positions matching TRBD2. CDR1 is LNHDA and CDR2 is SQIVND in the germline V gene (reference sequence). There are 15 residues in the CDR3. With V trimmed by 5 bases and J by 6 bases, 9 bases remained unmatched. CDR3 residues: CASSGAGEFRNIQYF. The CDR3 DNA is TGTGCCAGTAGTGGAGCGGGAGAATTCAGAAACATTCAGTACTTC. The whole variable domain, filled in from reference TRBV19 and TRBJ2-4, reads DGGITQSPKYLFRKEGQNVTLSCEQNLNHDAMYWYRQDPGQGLRLIYYSQIVNDFQKGDIAEGYSVSREKKESFPLTVTSAQKNPTAFYLCASSGAGEFRNIQYFGAGTRLSVL.

At least ten counts were recorded for this clonotype. The gene calls are TRBV6-1 and TRBJ2-1, with 10 bases that match TRBD2. V trimming: 3 bases; J trimming: 7 bases; junction bases outside the gene matches: 3. Germline-derived CDR1 and CDR2 are MNHNS and SASEGT. This CDR3 region has 14 residues. Here the CDR3 DNA reads TGTGCCAGCAGTGACACTAGCGGGGTAAATGAGCAGTTCTTC. Translating it yields CASSDTSGVNEQFF.

There are a few counts of this clonotype. The genes are TRBV12-3 or TRBV12-4 and TRBJ1-1, with unresolved D. V was cut by 3 bases and J by 4 bases, with 6 bases left in between. The CDR3 loop spans 12 amino acids. DNA of the CDR3: TGTGCCAGCAGTTTTGTGCCCACTGAAGCTTTCTTT. Its protein product is CASSFVPTEAFF.

This clonotype occurred a few times. The chain has TRBV6-2 or TRBV6-3 and TRBJ2-4, with 7 bases fitting TRBD2. Trimming at V came to 5 bases and at J to 7 bases, leaving 2 bases not matched to a gene. The CDR3 runs to 12 residues. Germline CDR1 and CDR2: MNHEY and SVGEGT. The CDR3 reads CASSKLANIQYF. CDR3 nucleotide sequence: TGTGCCAGCAGTAAACTAGCGAACATTCAGTACTTC.

In its sample, this clonotype was seen a few times. The chain has TRBV7-2 and TRBJ2-7; TRBD2 matches at 7 bases. CDR1 and CDR2 from the germline V gene are SGHTA and FQGNSA. The V gene end was trimmed by 9 bases and the J gene end by 6 bases; junction bases not matched to a gene: 11. This CDR3 contains 13 residues. The CDR3 DNA reads TGTGCCAGGGGGGGGGGGGGGGGGGGCGAGCAGTACTTC. Translation: CARGGGGGGEQYF. Together with reference TRBV7-2 and TRBJ2-7, the CDR3 gives the full variable domain: GAGVSQSPSNKVTEKGKDVELRCDPISGHTALYWYRQSLGQGLEFLIYFQGNSAPDKSGLPSDRFSAERTGGSVSTLTIQRTQQEDSAVYLCARGGGGGGEQYFGPGTRLTVT.

This clonotype has just a few counts. The chain combines TRBV18 with TRBJ2-7; 10 bases match TRBD1. V trimming: 3 bases; J trimming: 4 bases; junction bases outside the gene matches: 6. The CDR3 extends over 15 amino acids. The germline V gene has CDR1 KGHSH and CDR2 LQKENI. This CDR3 is CASSPQGTGVYEQYF. The DNA for the CDR3 is TGTGCCAGCTCACCTCAGGGGACAGGGGTTTACGAGCAGTACTTC.

This clonotype was detected ten times or more. This chain links TRBV28 with TRBJ2-1; 10 bases align to TRBD2. Germline-derived CDR1 and CDR2 are MDHEN and SYDVKM. The CDR3 runs to 15 residues. V lost 7 bases, J lost 3 bases, and 6 bases stayed unmatched. CDR3 nucleotides: TGTGCCAGCACCCGAGCGGGAGGGCGCTACAATGAGCAGTTCTTC. Translation: CASTRAGGRYNEQFF.

This chain uses TRBV7-2 with TRBJ1-5, with D possibly matching TRBD1 (6 bases). Per germline, CDR1 SGHTA and CDR2 FQGNSA. The CDR3 totals 16 residues. Trimming removed 1 base from V and 2 bases from J, with 12 bases in between. CDR3 sequence reads: CASSLVHRVGNQPQHF. The DNA of the CDR3 is TGTGCCAGCAGCTTAGTTCACAGGGTTGGCAATCAGCCCCAGCATTTT.

The chain recombines TRBV12-3 or TRBV12-4 with TRBJ1-6; maybe TRBD1 (6 bases). Trimming pared 5 bases from V and 7 bases from J, leaving 15 bases between. This CDR3 has 15 amino acids. In DNA, the CDR3 is TGTGCCAGCAGTCCCCGGGGCAGGGGAAATTCACCCCTCCACTTT. This translates into CASSPRGRGNSPLHF.

This clonotype was detected a few times. The DNA for the CDR3 is TGTGTCACCGGGGAATCTAGCACAGATACGCAGTATTTT. Translation gives CVTGESSTDTQYF. V is TRBV28 and J is TRBJ2-3, with a possible D match to TRBD2 (5 bases). The germline gives CDR1 MDHEN, CDR2 SYDVKM. The CDR3 contains 13 residues.

The sample holds many counts of this clonotype. CDR3 region: CASSPGTHSYNEQFF. CDR3 DNA: TGTGCCAGCAGCCCCGGGACCCACTCCTACAATGAGCAGTTCTTC. The chain recombines TRBV7-9 with TRBJ2-1; D is perhaps TRBD1 or TRBD2 (5 bases each). Germline V lookup: CDR1 SEHNR, CDR2 FQNEAQ (reference sequence). V lost 5 bases to trimming and J lost 0 bases, with 11 bases between them. The CDR3 contains 15 residues.

This clonotype occurred many times. The chain is built from TRBV2 and TRBJ2-4; 10 bases are a match to TRBD2. Germline V CDR1 and CDR2: SNHLY, FYNNEI. V lost 3 bases, J lost 15 bases, and 8 bases stayed unmatched. The CDR3 totals 13 residues. The CDR3 spells CASSDESGGGRYF. The CDR3 region has the DNA TGTGCCAGCAGTGATGAAAGCGGGGGGGGCAGGTACTTC. Full variable domain (remainder filled in from reference TRBV2 and TRBJ2-4): EPEVTQTPSHQVTQMGQEVILRCVPISNHLYFYWYRQILGQKVEFLVSFYNNEISEKSEIFDDQFSVERPDGSNFTLKIRSTKLEDSAMYFCASSDESGGGRYFGAGTRLSVL.

The V call is TRBV20-1, the J call TRBJ2-3, with TRBD1 as a possible D gene (5 bases). Per the germline V gene, CDR1 is DFQATT and CDR2 is SNEGSKA (reference sequence). CDR3 length: 12 amino acids. CDR3 coding DNA: TGCCGTGTGCGCCTCAGGGCAGATACGCAGTATTTT. This sequence encodes CRVRLRADTQYF.

This chain connects TRBV6-2 or TRBV6-3 to TRBJ2-3; 7 bases map to TRBD1. The CDR3 is 15 amino acids. V lost 5 bases, J lost 3 bases, and 8 bases stayed unmatched. Germline CDR1 reads MNHEY; CDR2 reads SVGEGT. The chain's CDR3 is CASSLTGLGTDTQYF. CDR3 bases: TGTGCCAGCAGTCTGACAGGGCTCGGGACAGATACGCAGTATTTT.

This clonotype has a count of ten or more. The J gene is TRBJ1-1, the V gene TRBV25-1, with a possible D match to TRBD1 (5 bases). Trimming cost V 7 bases and J 3 bases, with 18 bases left between them. Germline assignment: CDR1 MGHDK and CDR2 SYGVNS. The CDR3 is made up of 15 amino acids. The CDR3 bases are TGTGCCAGCACATTTGGGGGGGGTTGGGACACTGAAGCTTTCTTT. Translating gives CASTFGGGWDTEAFF.

This clonotype was counted ten times or more. The chain has TRBV7-9 and TRBJ2-1; 10 positions match TRBD1. J was trimmed by 3 bases and V by 0 bases; bases with no gene match: 8. The CDR3 sequence is 18 residues long. CDR1 is SEHNR and CDR2 is FQNEAQ in the germline V gene (reference sequence). The CDR3 sequence is CASSLAQRGQGDYNEQFF. CDR3 sequence (DNA): TGTGCCAGCAGCTTAGCGCAGCGTGGACAGGGGGACTACAATGAGCAGTTCTTC.

Many counts were recorded for this clonotype. The J gene is TRBJ1-4, the V gene TRBV5-1, with 7 nucleotides matching TRBD1. The trim removed 5 bases at V and 7 bases at J, leaving 8 bases unmatched. The V gene's germline CDR1 is SGHRS and CDR2 YFSETQ. CDR3 length equals 14 residues. CDR3 coding DNA: TGCGCCAGCAGATCCGGGACAGCCGCTGAAAAACTGTTTTTT. It is translated as CASRSGTAAEKLFF.

In this sample, this clonotype turned up a few times. The gene calls are TRBV19 and TRBJ2-1, with 12 bases that match TRBD2. CDR1 and CDR2 from the germline V gene are LNHDA and SQIVND (reference sequence). Germline trimming cut 6 bases from V and 4 bases from J; bases unmatched to any gene: 4. CDR3 length: 15 amino acids. CDR3 amino acids: CASRAGTSGYNEQFF. CDR3 DNA: TGTGCCAGTAGGGCAGGGACTAGCGGGTACAATGAGCAGTTCTTC.

This clonotype turned up a few times. The V call is TRBV4-1, the J call TRBJ1-4; D unclear. Germline V gene lookup returns CDR1 MGHRA and CDR2 YSYEKL. The CDR3 is 16 residues long. V lost 4 bases to trimming and J lost 8 bases, with 20 bases between them. CDR3 sequence reads: CASSRSNGGPGEKLFF. The DNA for the CDR3 is TGCGCCAGCAGCCGATCCAATGGAGGCCCGGGGGAAAAACTGTTTTTT.

The chain combines TRBV20-1 with TRBJ2-7; TRBD2 aligns across 10 bases. The V gene end was trimmed by 0 bases and the J gene end by 1 base; junction bases not matched to a gene: 6. The CDR3 sequence is 16 residues long. CDR1 is DFQATT, CDR2 SNEGSKA, per germline (reference sequence). The CDR3 is CSARDRLAGVSYEQYF. CDR3 nucleotides: TGCAGTGCTAGAGATCGGCTAGCGGGGGTGTCCTACGAGCAGTACTTC.

This clonotype has only one observation. V gene TRBV24-1 combines with J gene TRBJ2-1; TRBD2 aligns across 10 bases. The germline V gene has CDR1 KGHDR and CDR2 SFDVKD. CDR3 size: 16 residues. After removal of 3 bases from V and 4 bases from J, the junction contained 5 bases not matched to a gene. The DNA of the CDR3 is TGTGCCACCAGTGATCAACTAGCGGGGAAGTACAATGAGCAGTTCTTC. Translated: CATSDQLAGKYNEQFF.

The V call is TRBV5-6, the J call TRBJ2-7; possibly TRBD2 for D (6 bases). The CDR3 runs to 16 residues. V lost 4 bases and J 3 bases, leaving 20 bases between the germline ends. CDR1 is SGHDT, CDR2 YYEEEE, per germline. CDR3 residues: CASSNPGDLGIYEQYF. CDR3 DNA: TGTGCCAGCAGCAACCCGGGGGATTTGGGAATCTACGAGCAGTACTTC.

Worth noting for this clonotype: The junction does not match germline at one end; this may be a read error. The chain carries TRBV3-1 and TRBJ1-5; 9 bases agree with TRBD1. CDR1 is LGHDT and CDR2 is YNNKEL in the germline V gene (reference sequence). The CDR3 sequence is 16 residues long. The CDR3 bases are TGTCCCAGCAGTGAAACAGGGGGCTCTGGCAATCAGCCCCAGCATTTT. Translating gives CPSSETGGSGNQPQHF.

This clonotype was counted only a few times. The chain is built from TRBV6-2 or TRBV6-3 and TRBJ2-1; no clear D. The CDR3 is 13 residues long. Trimming stripped 7 bases from V and 6 bases from J, with 13 bases between. CDR1 is MNHEY, CDR2 SVGEGT, per germline. The CDR3 loop reads CASTYAASNEQFF. The DNA of the CDR3 is TGTGCCAGCACCTACGCGGCTTCCAATGAGCAGTTCTTC.

This clonotype occurred many times. This rearrangement joins TRBV5-6 to TRBJ2-3, with D possibly being TRBD1 or TRBD2 (5 bases each). Trimming cost V 4 bases and J 6 bases, with 15 bases left between them. The CDR3 sequence is 14 residues long. The V gene's germline CDR1 is SGHDT and CDR2 YYEEEE. As DNA, the CDR3 is TGTGCCAGCAGCGATATAGGGACGCGGGATACGCAGTATTTT. Translating gives CASSDIGTRDTQYF.

This clonotype came up many times. This chain connects TRBV2 to TRBJ2-5; tentatively, D is TRBD2 (5 bases). Deletions cut 8 bases from V and 4 bases from J, with 14 bases between. Germline values: CDR1 SNHLY, CDR2 FYNNEI. CDR3 length: 13 residues. DNA for the CDR3: TGTGCCAGCGGACGGACTGCCGCAGAGACCCAGTACTTC. It is translated as CASGRTAAETQYF.

Regarding this clonotype: A read error may be the cause here, since a much bigger clone is one base away. The V gene is TRBV7-2, the J gene TRBJ1-6; maybe TRBD1 (6 bases). The CDR3 consists of 14 residues. V gave up 5 bases and J gave up 9 bases, with 14 bases separating them. Germline CDR1 and CDR2: SGHTA and FQGNSA. CDR3 coding DNA: TGTGCCAGCAGCCCGCGACAGGAACCTTCACCCCTCCACTTT. Amino acid sequence: CASSPRQEPSPLHF.

This clonotype has ten or more counts. The genes are TRBV7-9 and TRBJ2-3; D remains unclear. CDR1 and CDR2 from the germline V gene are SEHNR and FQNEAQ (reference sequence). The length of the CDR3 is 13 residues. V was pared by 6 bases and J by 3 bases, with 10 bases between. CDR3 sequence reads: CASSGRETDTQYF. As DNA, the CDR3 is TGTGCCAGCAGTGGAAGGGAAACAGATACGCAGTATTTT.

This clonotype was recorded a few times. This chain connects TRBV7-2 to TRBJ2-3; tentative D call: TRBD2 (6 bases). The CDR3 contains 18 residues. The V gene lost 2 bases and the J gene lost 2 bases, with 20 bases spanning the gap. Per the germline V gene, CDR1 is SGHTA and CDR2 is FQGNSA. This chain's CDR3 is CTSSLRGGFGGNTDTQYF. The CDR3 region has the DNA TGTACCAGCAGCTTAAGAGGTGGATTCGGGGGTAACACAGATACGCAGTATTTT.